The clone carrying this T cell receptor beta chain was seen ten or more times. What it binds is unknown. These data originate in a study of CD8 T cells in ankylosing spondylitis. Study results and caveats: There was reportedly significant enrichment of clones that were disease-linked in matched ankylosing spondylitis synovial fluid. A TCR beta motif made of fewer than ten highly homologous variants seemed typical of ankylosing spondylitis blood. Disease-linked clones were CD8+ and relatively rare in peripheral blood.

Quantitative 5'-RACE with molecular barcodes was used to make the TCR beta libraries. Each CDR3 protein is one row after TCRdb ran MiXCR on the 5' RACE reads. Of 150,000 to 200,000 distinct CDR3 sequences detected, about 18% appear once; the ten largest clones hold approximately 7.6%. The clonotype comes from a male donor with ankylosing spondylitis or in good health (not recorded which). The source material was blood, either unsorted or a sorted T cell fraction (not recorded which).

As DNA, the CDR3 is TGCGCCAGCAGTGGACACAAGACAAGCTCTGGAAACACCATATATTTT. This encodes CASSGHKTSSGNTIYF. The rearrangement joins TRBV10-1 to TRBJ1-3; no reliable D call. The germline V gene encodes CDR1 WNHNN and CDR2 SYGVQD (reference sequence). The CDR3 loop spans 16 amino acids. V was trimmed by 4 bases and J by 0 bases, leaving 13 bases between them.